This section outlines one T cell receptor beta chain sequence together with its context. What it binds is not known. This record belongs to a study of cytomegalovirus exposure and HLA in healthy donors. General observations from the study: The likely explanation for a cluster of highly shared sequence variants was sequencing artifact. Later on, analysis showed that most CMV-associated TCR beta chains appeared to be HLA-restricted. V- and J-gene trimming in TCR beta was tied to a missense DCLRE1C variant by an analysis performed later. A previous analysis found most TCR beta V segments productive roughly 87% or roughly 30% of the time.

The PCR used 60 Vbeta and 13 Jbeta primers. Data came from immunoSEQ multiplex PCR; TCRdb stores just in-frame clones and leaves some out. The sample gives approximately 73,000 clones, 60% to 70% of which show up once; 5.7% is in the top ten. The CDR3 consists of 14 residues. From germline, CDR1 is MNHEY and CDR2 SMNVEV (reference sequence). V dropped 3 bases and J dropped 4 bases, with 11 bases sitting between them. The chain uses TRBV27 and TRBJ2-3, with D maybe TRBD1 (5 bases). The source material was PBMCs. The sequence came from a man aged 25-45 years in good health and CMV-seropositive. The CDR3: CASSFAGFSDTQYF. The CDR3 DNA is TGTGCCAGCAGTTTCGCAGGGTTCTCAGATACGCAGTATTTT.